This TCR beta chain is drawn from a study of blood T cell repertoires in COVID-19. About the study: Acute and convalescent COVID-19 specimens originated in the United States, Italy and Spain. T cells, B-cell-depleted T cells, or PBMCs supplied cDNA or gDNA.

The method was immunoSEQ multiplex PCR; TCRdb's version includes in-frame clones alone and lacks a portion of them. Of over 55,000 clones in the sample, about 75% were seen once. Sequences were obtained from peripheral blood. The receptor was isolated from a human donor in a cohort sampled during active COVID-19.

CDR3 bases: TGTGCCAGCAGTTTGGCGGTGAACACTGAAGCTTTCTTT. The encoded protein is CASSLAVNTEAFF. This chain joins TRBV12-3 or TRBV12-4 and TRBJ1-1; unclear D gene. Between the trimmed V and J ends, which lost 3 bases and 0 bases, there was a span of 5 bases. The CDR3 is made up of 13 amino acids.